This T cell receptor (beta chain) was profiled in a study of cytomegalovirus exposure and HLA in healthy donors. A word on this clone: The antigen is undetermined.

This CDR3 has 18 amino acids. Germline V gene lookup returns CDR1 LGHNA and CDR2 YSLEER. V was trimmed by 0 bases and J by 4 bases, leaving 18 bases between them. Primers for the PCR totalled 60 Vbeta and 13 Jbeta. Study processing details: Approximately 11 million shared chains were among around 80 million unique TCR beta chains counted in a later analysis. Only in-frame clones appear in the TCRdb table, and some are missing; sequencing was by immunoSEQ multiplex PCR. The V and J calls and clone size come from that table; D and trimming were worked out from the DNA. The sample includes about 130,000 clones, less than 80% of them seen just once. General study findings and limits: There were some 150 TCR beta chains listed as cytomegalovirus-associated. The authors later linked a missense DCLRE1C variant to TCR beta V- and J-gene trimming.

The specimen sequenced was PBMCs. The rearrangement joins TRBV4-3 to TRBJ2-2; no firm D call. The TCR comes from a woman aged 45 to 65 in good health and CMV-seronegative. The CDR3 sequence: CASSQEYLSTLATGELFF. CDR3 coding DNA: TGCGCCAGCAGCCAAGAATACTTGTCCACCTTAGCCACCGGGGAGCTGTTTTTT.